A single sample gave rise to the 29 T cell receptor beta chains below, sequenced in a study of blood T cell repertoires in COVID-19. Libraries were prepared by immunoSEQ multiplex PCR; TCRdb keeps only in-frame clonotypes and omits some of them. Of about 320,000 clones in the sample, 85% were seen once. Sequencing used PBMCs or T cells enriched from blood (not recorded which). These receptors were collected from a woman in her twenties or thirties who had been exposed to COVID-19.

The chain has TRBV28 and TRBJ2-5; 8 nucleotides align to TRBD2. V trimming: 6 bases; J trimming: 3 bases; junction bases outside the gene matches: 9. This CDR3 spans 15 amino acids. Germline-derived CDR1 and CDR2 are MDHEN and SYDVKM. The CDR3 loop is CASRGTSTGEETQYF. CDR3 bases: TGTGCCAGCAGGGGGACTAGTACCGGGGAAGAGACCCAGTACTTC.

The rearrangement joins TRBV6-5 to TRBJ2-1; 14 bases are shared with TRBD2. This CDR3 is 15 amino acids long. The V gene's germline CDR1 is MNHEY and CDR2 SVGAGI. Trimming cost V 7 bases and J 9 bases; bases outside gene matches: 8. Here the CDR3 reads CASTETSGRAGEQFF. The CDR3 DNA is TGTGCCAGCACCGAGACTAGCGGGAGGGCCGGTGAGCAGTTCTTC.

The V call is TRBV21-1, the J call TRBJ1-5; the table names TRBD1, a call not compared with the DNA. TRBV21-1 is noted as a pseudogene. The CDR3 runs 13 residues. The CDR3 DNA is TGTGCCAGCTCGACAGGGATTAATCAGCCCCAGCATTTT. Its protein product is CASSTGINQPQHF.

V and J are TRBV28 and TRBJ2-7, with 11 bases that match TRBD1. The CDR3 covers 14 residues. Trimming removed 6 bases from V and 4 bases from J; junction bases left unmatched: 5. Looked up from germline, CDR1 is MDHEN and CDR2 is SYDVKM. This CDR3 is CASSNGQGAYEQYF. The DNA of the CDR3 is TGTGCCAGCAGCAACGGACAGGGGGCTTACGAGCAGTACTTC.

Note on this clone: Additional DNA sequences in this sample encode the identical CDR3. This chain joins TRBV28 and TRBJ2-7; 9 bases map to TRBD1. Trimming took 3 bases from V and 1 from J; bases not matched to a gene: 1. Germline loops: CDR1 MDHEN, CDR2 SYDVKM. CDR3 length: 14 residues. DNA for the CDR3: TGTGCCAGCAGTTTGACAGGGGGATCCTACGAGCAGTACTTC. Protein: CASSLTGGSYEQYF.

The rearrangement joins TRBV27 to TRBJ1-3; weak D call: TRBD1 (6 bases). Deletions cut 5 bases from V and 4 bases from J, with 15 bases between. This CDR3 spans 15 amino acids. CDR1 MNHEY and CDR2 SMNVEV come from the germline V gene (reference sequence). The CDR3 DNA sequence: TGTGCCAGCAGTCCACGGACAGTACTGGGAAACACCATATATTTT. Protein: CASSPRTVLGNTIYF.

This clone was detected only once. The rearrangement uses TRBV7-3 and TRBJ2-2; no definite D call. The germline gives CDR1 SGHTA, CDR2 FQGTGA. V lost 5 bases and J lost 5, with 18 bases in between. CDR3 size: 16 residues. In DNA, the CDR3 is TGTGCCAGCAGCCCCCCTGGGTCAGCTAGGACCGGGGAGCTGTTTTTT. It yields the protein CASSPPGSARTGELFF.

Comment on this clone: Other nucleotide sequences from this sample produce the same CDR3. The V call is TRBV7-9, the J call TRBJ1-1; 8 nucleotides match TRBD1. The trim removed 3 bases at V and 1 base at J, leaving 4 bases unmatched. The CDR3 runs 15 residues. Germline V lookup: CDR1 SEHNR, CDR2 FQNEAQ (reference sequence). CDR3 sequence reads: CASSFGQGWNTEAFF. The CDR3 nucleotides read TGTGCCAGCAGCTTTGGACAGGGTTGGAACACTGAAGCTTTCTTT.

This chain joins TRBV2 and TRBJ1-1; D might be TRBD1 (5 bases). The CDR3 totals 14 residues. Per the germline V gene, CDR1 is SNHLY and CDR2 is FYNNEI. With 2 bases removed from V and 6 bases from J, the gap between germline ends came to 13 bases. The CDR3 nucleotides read TGTGCCAGCAGTGAACACAAGGGGTCACCTGAAGCTTTCTTT. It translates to CASSEHKGSPEAFF. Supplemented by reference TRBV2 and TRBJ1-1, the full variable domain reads EPEVTQTPSHQVTQMGQEVILRCVPISNHLYFYWYRQILGQKVEFLVSFYNNEISEKSEIFDDQFSVERPDGSNFTLKIRSTKLEDSAMYFCASSEHKGSPEAFFGQGTRLTVV.

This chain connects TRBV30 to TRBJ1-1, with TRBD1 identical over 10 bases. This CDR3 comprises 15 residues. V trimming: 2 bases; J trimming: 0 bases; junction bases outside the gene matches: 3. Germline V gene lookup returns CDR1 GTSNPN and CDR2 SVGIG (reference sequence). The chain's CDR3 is CAWSRGTGVNTEAFF. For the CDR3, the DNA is TGTGCCTGGAGTAGGGGGACAGGGGTGAACACTGAAGCTTTCTTT. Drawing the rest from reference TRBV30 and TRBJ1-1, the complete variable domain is SQTIHQWPATLVQPVGSPLSLECTVEGTSNPNLYWYRQAAGRGLQLLFYSVGIGQISSEVPQNLSASRPQDRQFILSSKKLLLSDSGFYLCAWSRGTGVNTEAFFGQGTRLTVV.

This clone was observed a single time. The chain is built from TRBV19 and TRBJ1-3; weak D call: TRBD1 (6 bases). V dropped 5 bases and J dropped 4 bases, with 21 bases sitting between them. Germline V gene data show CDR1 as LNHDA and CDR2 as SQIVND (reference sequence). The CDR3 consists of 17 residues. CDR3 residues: CASSSIPFGGTGNTIYF. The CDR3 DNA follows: TGTGCCAGTAGTTCCATCCCCTTTGGGGGCACCGGAAACACCATATATTTT.

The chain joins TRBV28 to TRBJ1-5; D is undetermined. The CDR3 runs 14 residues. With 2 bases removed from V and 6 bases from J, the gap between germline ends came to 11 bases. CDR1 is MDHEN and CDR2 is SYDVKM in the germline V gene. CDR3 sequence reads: CASSLDGEGQPQHF. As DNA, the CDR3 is TGTGCCAGCAGTTTAGACGGGGAGGGTCAGCCCCAGCATTTT. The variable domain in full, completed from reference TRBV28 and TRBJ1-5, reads DVKVTQSSRYLVKRTGEKVFLECVQDMDHENMFWYRQDPGLGLRLIYFSYDVKMKEKGDIPEGYSVSREKKERFSLILESASTNQTSMYLCASSLDGEGQPQHFGDGTRLSIL.

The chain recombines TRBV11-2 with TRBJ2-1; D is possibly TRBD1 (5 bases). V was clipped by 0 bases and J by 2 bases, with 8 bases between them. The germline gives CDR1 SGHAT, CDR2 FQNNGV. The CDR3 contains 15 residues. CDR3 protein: CASSLEAGPYNEQFF. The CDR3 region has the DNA TGTGCCAGCAGCTTAGAGGCAGGGCCCTACAATGAGCAGTTCTTC.

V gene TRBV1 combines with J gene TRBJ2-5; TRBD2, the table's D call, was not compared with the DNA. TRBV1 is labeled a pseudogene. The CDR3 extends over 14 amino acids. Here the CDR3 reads CTSTRTSGTETQYF. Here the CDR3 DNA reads TGCACCAGCACTCGGACTAGCGGCACGGAGACCCAGTACTTC.

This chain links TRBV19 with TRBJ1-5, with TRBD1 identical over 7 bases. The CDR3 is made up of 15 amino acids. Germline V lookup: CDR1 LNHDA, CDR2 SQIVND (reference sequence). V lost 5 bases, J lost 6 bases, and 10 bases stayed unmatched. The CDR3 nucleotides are TGTGCCAGTAGTGCGGGACAGAGGATCAGTCAGCCCCAGCATTTT. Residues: CASSAGQRISQPQHF.

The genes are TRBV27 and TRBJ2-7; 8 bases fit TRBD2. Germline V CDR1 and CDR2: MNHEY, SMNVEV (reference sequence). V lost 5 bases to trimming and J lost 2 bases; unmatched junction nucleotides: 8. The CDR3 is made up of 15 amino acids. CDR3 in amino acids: CASSPGGGRPYEQYF. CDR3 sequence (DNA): TGTGCCAGCAGTCCCGGGGGGGGCCGCCCCTACGAGCAGTACTTC.

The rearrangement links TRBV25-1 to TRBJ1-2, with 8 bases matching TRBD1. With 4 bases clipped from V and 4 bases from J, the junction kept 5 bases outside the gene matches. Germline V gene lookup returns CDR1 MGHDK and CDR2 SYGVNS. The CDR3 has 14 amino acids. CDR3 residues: CASSALTGGYGYTF. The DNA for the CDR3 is TGTGCCAGCAGTGCCTTAACAGGGGGCTATGGCTACACCTTC.

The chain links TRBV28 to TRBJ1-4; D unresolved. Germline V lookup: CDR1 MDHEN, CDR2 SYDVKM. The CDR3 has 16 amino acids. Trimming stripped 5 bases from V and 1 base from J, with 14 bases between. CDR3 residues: CASSGLREVTNEKLFF. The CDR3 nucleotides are TGTGCCAGCAGTGGACTGAGGGAGGTAACTAATGAAAAACTGTTTTTT.

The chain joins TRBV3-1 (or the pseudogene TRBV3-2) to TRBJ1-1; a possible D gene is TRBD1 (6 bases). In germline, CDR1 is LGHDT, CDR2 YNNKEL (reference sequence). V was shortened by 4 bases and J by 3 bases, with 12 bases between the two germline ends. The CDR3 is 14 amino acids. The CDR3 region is CASSLRGGYTEAFF. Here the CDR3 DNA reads TGTGCCAGCAGCCTTCGCGGGGGCTACACTGAAGCTTTCTTT.

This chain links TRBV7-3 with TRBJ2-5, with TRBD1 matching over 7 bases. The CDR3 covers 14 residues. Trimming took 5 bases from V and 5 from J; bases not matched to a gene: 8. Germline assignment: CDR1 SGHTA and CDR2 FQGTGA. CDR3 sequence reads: CASSKQGLGETQYF. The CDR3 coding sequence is TGTGCCAGCAGCAAACAGGGGCTAGGGGAGACCCAGTACTTC. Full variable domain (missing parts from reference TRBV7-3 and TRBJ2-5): GAGVSQTPSNKVTEKGKYVELRCDPISGHTALYWYRQSLGQGPEFLIYFQGTGAADDSGLPNDRFFAVRPEGSVSTLKIQRTERGDSAVYLCASSKQGLGETQYFGPGTRLLVL.

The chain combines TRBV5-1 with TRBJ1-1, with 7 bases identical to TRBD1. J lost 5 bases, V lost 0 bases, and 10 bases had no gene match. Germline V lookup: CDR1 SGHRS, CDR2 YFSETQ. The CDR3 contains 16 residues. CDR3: CASSLGTGAWWTEAFF. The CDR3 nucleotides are TGCGCCAGCAGCTTGGGAACAGGGGCCTGGTGGACTGAAGCTTTCTTT.

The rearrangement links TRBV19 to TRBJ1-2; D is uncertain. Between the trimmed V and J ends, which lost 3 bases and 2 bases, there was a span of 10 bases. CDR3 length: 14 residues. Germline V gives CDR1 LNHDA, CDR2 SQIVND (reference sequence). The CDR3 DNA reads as TGTGCCAGTAGTATCTCGACAACGAACTATGGCTACACCTTC. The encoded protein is CASSISTTNYGYTF.

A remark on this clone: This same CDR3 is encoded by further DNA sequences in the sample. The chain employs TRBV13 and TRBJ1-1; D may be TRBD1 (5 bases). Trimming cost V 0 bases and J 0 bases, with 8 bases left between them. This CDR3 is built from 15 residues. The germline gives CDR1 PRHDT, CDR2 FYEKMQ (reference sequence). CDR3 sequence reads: CASSLGRGLNTEAFF. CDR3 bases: TGTGCCAGCAGCTTAGGTAGGGGCTTGAACACTGAAGCTTTCTTT. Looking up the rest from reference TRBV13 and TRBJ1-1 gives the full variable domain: AAGVIQSPRHLIKEKRETATLKCYPIPRHDTVYWYQQGPGQDPQFLISFYEKMQSDKGSIPDRFSAQQFSDYHSELNMSSLELGDSALYFCASSLGRGLNTEAFFGQGTRLTVV.

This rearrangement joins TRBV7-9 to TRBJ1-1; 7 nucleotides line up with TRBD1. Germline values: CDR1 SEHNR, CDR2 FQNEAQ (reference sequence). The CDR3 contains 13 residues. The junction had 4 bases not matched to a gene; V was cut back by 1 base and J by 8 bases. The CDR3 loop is CASSLGQGVEAFF. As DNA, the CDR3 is TGTGCCAGCAGCTTAGGCCAGGGGGTCGAAGCTTTCTTT.

CDR3 amino acids: CASRSGGASSLYEQYF. For the CDR3, the DNA is TGTGCCAGCAGGTCGGGGGGCGCTAGCTCTCTTTACGAGCAGTACTTC. This chain connects TRBV28 to TRBJ2-7; a possible D gene is TRBD2 (7 bases). Looked up from germline, CDR1 is MDHEN and CDR2 is SYDVKM. The CDR3 is 16 amino acids. The V end lost 6 bases, the J end lost 4 bases, and 22 bases lay between the germline ends.

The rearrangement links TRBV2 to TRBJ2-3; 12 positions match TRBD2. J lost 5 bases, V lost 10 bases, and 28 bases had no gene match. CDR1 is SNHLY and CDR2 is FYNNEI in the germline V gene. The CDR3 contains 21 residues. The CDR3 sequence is CATQERGDSTSGRISGDTQYF. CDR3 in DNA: TGTGCCACCCAGGAGAGGGGAGATTCGACTAGCGGGAGAATATCGGGAGATACGCAGTATTTT. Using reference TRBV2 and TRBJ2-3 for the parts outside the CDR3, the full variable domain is EPEVTQTPSHQVTQMGQEVILRCVPISNHLYFYWYRQILGQKVEFLVSFYNNEISEKSEIFDDQFSVERPDGSNFTLKIRSTKLEDSAMYFCATQERGDSTSGRISGDTQYFGPGTRLTVL.

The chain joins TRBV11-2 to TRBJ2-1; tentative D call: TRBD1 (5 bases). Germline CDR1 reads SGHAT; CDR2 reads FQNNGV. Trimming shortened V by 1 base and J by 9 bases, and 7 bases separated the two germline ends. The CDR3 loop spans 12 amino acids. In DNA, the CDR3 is TGTGCCAGCAGCTTAGGAACAGGTGAGCAGTTCTTC. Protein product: CASSLGTGEQFF.

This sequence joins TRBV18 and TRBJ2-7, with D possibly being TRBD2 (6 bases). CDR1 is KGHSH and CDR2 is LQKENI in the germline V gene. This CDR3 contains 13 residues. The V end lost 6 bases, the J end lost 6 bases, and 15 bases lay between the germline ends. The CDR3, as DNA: TGTGCCAGCTCCCGGGGGTACGGGGCCGAGCAGTACTTC. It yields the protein CASSRGYGAEQYF.

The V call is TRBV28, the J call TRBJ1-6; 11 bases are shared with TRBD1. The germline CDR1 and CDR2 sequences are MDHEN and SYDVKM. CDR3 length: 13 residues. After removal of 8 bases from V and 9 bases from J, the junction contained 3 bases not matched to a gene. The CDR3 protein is CASVGTGGSPLHF. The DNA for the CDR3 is TGTGCCAGCGTGGGGACAGGGGGTTCACCCCTCCACTTT.